Given below is one T cell receptor (beta chain) in context. Other DNA sequences in this sample translate to the same CDR3. These data originate in a study of Tregs in tolerant kidney transplant recipients. The germline gives CDR1 SGHTA, CDR2 FQGNSA. The length of the CDR3 is 13 residues. Trimming took 2 bases from V and 5 from J; bases not matched to a gene: 0. The data were produced by immunoSEQ multiplex PCR, yet TCRdb's version contains in-frame clones alone and is incomplete. The sample includes about 56,000 clones, about 86% seen only once; the top ten take 4% to 6.5%. What was sequenced was CD4+ T cells from blood. The chain has TRBV7-2 and TRBJ2-5; 9 nucleotides line up with TRBD2. This TCR was sampled from a human donor in good health. In nucleotides, the CDR3 is TGTGCCAGCAGCTTAAGCGGGGGGGAGACCCAGTACTTC. This encodes CASSLSGGETQYF.